The clone carrying this TCR beta chain was recorded many times. The record originates from a study of CD8+CD57+ T cells in acquired aplastic anemia. Background on the study: Sorted CD4+ plus CD8+ cells gave DNA averaging around 3.2 ug.

The CDR3 has 16 amino acids. Germline CDR1 is KGHDR and CDR2 is SFDVKD. V shed 6 bases and J shed 5 bases, with 19 bases lying between them. Genomic DNA served as template for TCR beta VDJ and CDR3 profiling. One entry per CDR3 protein, called by TCRdb with MiXCR from the reads. The table shows about 210,000 distinct CDR3 sequences, with 34% occurring only once. Sequencing was carried out using sorted CD4+, CD8+, or CD8+CD57+ T cells (not recorded which) from PBMCs. The chain joins TRBV24-1 to TRBJ2-1, with D maybe TRBD2 (7 bases). The source of this sequence is a human donor in good health, serving as a control. CDR3 nucleotide sequence: TGTGCCACCAGTCAACCCGGGGGGACAAACGACAATGAGCAGTTCTTC. It encodes CATSQPGGTNDNEQFF.